This TCR beta chain was recorded in a study of neurological immune-mediated disorders. Study-wide context: Among the approximately 35 patients with multiple sclerosis, some 31 were relapsing-remitting, while 3 were secondary progressive.

Study observations and caveats: None of the CDR3 amino acid sequences in expanded clones turned up in more than one subject, which points to private repertoires in all groups.

TCRdb used MiXCR to reprocess the 5' RACE reads, holding one entry per CDR3 protein. The data show about 66,000 distinct CDR3 sequences, nearly 3.5% seen once. This clonotype turned up a few times. Its target is not known. The junction and the germline gene differ at one end; a read error may be behind it. The CDR3 sequence is 16 residues long. In germline, CDR1 is SGHVS, CDR2 FNYEAQ. The V call is TRBV7-6, the J call TRBJ2-1; maybe TRBD2 (6 bases). The sample comprised PBMCs. This receptor was taken from a man aged 40-49 years with multiple sclerosis. CDR3 coding DNA: TGTGCCAGCAGCTTAGCGGGTAGCGGACTATACAATGAGCTGTTCTTC. It yields the protein CASSLAGSGLYNELFF.